A single sample gave rise to the 7 T cell receptor beta chains below, sequenced in a study of identical twins. Each CDR3 protein is one row after TCRdb ran MiXCR on the 5' RACE reads. The sample lists some 200,000 distinct CDR3 sequences, 6.5% to 8.5% seen once, with less than 2.5% in the top ten. The same sample was also studied in work on yellow fever vaccine responses in identical twins.

Material: memory (CD45RO+) T cells sorted from blood. These receptors all come from a woman aged 18-29 years in good health.

There are a few counts of this clonotype. V gene TRBV6-1 combines with J gene TRBJ1-1, with D tentatively TRBD1 (5 bases). Per the germline V gene, CDR1 is MNHNS and CDR2 is SASEGT. Trimming removed 6 bases at V and 1 base at J, with 6 bases between. There are 12 residues in the CDR3. CDR3 in DNA: TGTGCCAGCAGGGGGACGAACACTGAAGCTTTCTTT. Protein: CASRGTNTEAFF.

This clonotype has ten or more counts. This chain joins TRBV12-3 or TRBV12-4 and TRBJ2-7; 8 bases align to TRBD1. The CDR3 sequence is 16 residues long. J lost 6 bases, V lost 4 bases, and 14 bases had no gene match. CDR3 DNA: TGTGCCAGCAGTTCATCTGACAGGGGACCCTCCCGCGAGCAGTACTTC. Amino acids: CASSSSDRGPSREQYF.

The sample holds a few counts of this clonotype. The rearrangement joins TRBV5-6 to TRBJ2-3; D unclear. This CDR3 region has 15 residues. Germline CDR1 reads SGHDT; CDR2 reads YYEEEE. The V end was cut by 1 base, the J end by 2 bases, with 11 bases between. The CDR3 protein is CASSLQELSTDTQYF. DNA of the CDR3: TGTGCCAGCAGCTTGCAGGAGCTGTCCACAGATACGCAGTATTTT. Together with reference TRBV5-6 and TRBJ2-3, the CDR3 gives the full variable domain: DAGVTQSPTHLIKTRGQQVTLRCSPKSGHDTVSWYQQALGQGPQFIFQYYEEEERQRGNFPDRFSGHQFPNYSSELNVNALLLGDSALYLCASSLQELSTDTQYFGPGTRLTVL.

This clonotype was found a few times. V gene TRBV18 combines with J gene TRBJ2-2; D could derive from TRBD1 or TRBD2 (5 bases each). CDR1 is KGHSH and CDR2 is LQKENI in the germline V gene. CDR3 length: 15 amino acids. With 3 bases removed from V and 7 bases from J, the gap between germline ends came to 15 bases. CDR3 bases: TGTGCCAGCTCACCTACTTCCGGGGCGGTCGGGGAGCTGTTTTTT. Its translation: CASSPTSGAVGELFF.

This clonotype was counted ten times or more. J is TRBJ1-3 and V is TRBV5-1; the D is unclear. Trimming cost V 4 bases and J 0 bases, with 8 bases left between them. CDR3 length: 14 amino acids. Germline assignment: CDR1 SGHRS and CDR2 YFSETQ. CDR3 amino acids: CASSPGSSGNTIYF. As DNA, the CDR3 is TGCGCCAGCAGCCCAGGTTCCTCTGGAAACACCATATATTTT.

On this clonotype itself: One base away lies a much larger clone, so this may be a sequencing read error. The gene calls are TRBV28 and TRBJ2-1; D is ambiguous. V was trimmed by 11 bases and J by 6 bases, leaving 11 bases between them. The CDR3 length is 11 residues. Germline CDR1 and CDR2: MDHEN and SYDVKM. CDR3 protein: CAVSSPNEQFF. CDR3 in DNA: TGTGCCGTCTCTAGTCCCAATGAGCAGTTCTTC.

The chain joins TRBV7-2 to TRBJ2-7; 8 nucleotides align to TRBD2. The CDR3 sequence is 17 residues long. J gave up 5 bases and V 1 base, and 13 bases lay outside the gene matches. Looked up from germline, CDR1 is SGHTA and CDR2 is FQGNSA. The CDR3 loop is CASSLGGLVDSSNEQYF. For the CDR3, the DNA is TGTGCCAGCAGCTTAGGGGGACTAGTTGATTCAAGCAACGAGCAGTACTTC.